This is a list of T cell receptor beta chains from one sample in a study of blood T cell repertoires in COVID-19. Sequencing was performed with immunoSEQ multiplex PCR; in TCRdb, only in-frame clones are kept and a portion is missing. The profile shows over 80,000 clones, about 74% of them singletons. Input material: peripheral blood. The receptors come from a man in his 70s with COVID-19, enrolled during active disease. The CDR3 runs from the conserved cysteine through the conserved F or W. Fields, in order: V gene, J gene, D gene, clone size, CDR3 protein, CDR3 DNA. D genes are given only for firm matches. Clone size appears in some rows only: once, few, many, or a class for an expanded clone.

TRBV12-3/TRBV12-4	TRBJ1-5	NA	few	CASSFTGNQPQHF	TGTGCCAGCAGTTTTACAGGGAATCAGCCCCAGCATTTT
TRBV9	TRBJ1-3	TRBD1	NA	CASSPRTGAGAGNTIYF	TGTGCCAGCAGCCCTCGGACAGGGGCAGGAGCTGGAAACACCATATATTTT
TRBV18	TRBJ1-1	TRBD1	NA	CASSQGQGNSNTEAFF	TGTGCCAGCTCACAGGGACAGGGGAATTCGAACACTGAAGCTTTCTTT
TRBV9	TRBJ2-3	NA	NA	CASSALVSGHQDTQYF	TGTGCCAGCAGCGCCCTCGTGAGCGGGCACCAAGATACGCAGTATTTT
TRBV6-5	TRBJ1-1	TRBD1	once	CASRPGQGGEAFF	TGTGCCAGCAGGCCGGGACAGGGAGGTGAAGCTTTCTTT
TRBV11-3	TRBJ2-2	NA	NA	CASSRTNTGELFF	TGTGCCAGCAGTAGAACGAACACCGGGGAGCTGTTTTTT
TRBV5-6	TRBJ2-1	TRBD2	few	CASSLVASGPHNEQFF	TGTGCCAGCAGCTTGGTGGCTAGCGGGCCTCACAATGAGCAGTTCTTC
TRBV3-1/TRBV3-2	TRBJ1-2	TRBD1	NA	CASSQERGQGSHGYTF	TGTGCCAGCAGCCAAGAACGGGGACAGGGTTCCCATGGCTACACCTTC
TRBV7-6	TRBJ2-2	TRBD1	NA	CASSLMAGGTGELFF	TGTGCCAGCAGCTTAATGGCAGGGGGCACCGGGGAGCTGTTTTTT
TRBV28	TRBJ1-1	TRBD1	once	CASSQIQGAPEAFF	TGTGCCAGCAGCCAAATACAGGGGGCGCCTGAAGCTTTCTTT
TRBV5-1	TRBJ1-6	TRBD1	NA	CASSLRSGQGNSPLHF	TGCGCCAGCAGCCTCAGATCCGGACAGGGGAATTCACCCCTCCACTTT
TRBV10-3	TRBJ2-7	NA	NA	CAIRGGPGEEQYF	TGTGCCATCAGGGGGGGGCCTGGGGAGGAGCAGTACTTC
TRBV19	TRBJ2-3	TRBD1	NA	CASRGRDRGPDTQYF	TGTGCCAGTAGGGGCCGGGACAGGGGGCCAGATACGCAGTATTTT
TRBV29-1	TRBJ1-4	TRBD1	once	CSVDRQGGEKLFF	TGCAGCGTGGACCGACAGGGGGGTGAAAAACTGTTTTTT
TRBV9	TRBJ2-4	NA	NA	CASSVEDSHKNIQYF	TGTGCCAGCAGCGTAGAGGACAGCCACAAAAACATTCAGTACTTC
TRBV7-9	TRBJ2-1	TRBD2	NA	CASSPGGSGRGFF	TGTGCCAGCAGCCCCGGGGGGAGCGGGAGGGGATTCTTC
TRBV10-3	TRBJ1-6	NA	NA	CAISVGAGRNSPLHF	TGTGCCATCAGTGTGGGGGCTGGAAGGAATTCACCCCTCCACTTT